The clone carrying this T cell receptor beta chain has more than one count but fewer than ten. The ends were cut back, 4 bases at V and 1 base at J, with 17 bases in the middle. The germline CDR1 and CDR2 sequences are SGHTS and YDEGEE. The CDR3 has 16 residues. The data originate from a study of T cells in narcolepsy. Data came from immunoSEQ multiplex PCR; TCRdb stores just in-frame clones and leaves some out. This table has approximately 28,000 clones, roughly 74% appearing once. This sequence originates from a human donor with narcolepsy. The chain employs TRBV5-8 and TRBJ2-5, with a possible D match to TRBD2 (6 bases). The specimen was CD45RA- memory CD4+ T cells from PBMCs. The CDR3 sequence is CASSLGGGAVQETQYF. In DNA form, the CDR3 reads TGTGCCAGCAGCCTGGGAGGCGGAGCGGTCCAAGAGACCCAGTACTTC.